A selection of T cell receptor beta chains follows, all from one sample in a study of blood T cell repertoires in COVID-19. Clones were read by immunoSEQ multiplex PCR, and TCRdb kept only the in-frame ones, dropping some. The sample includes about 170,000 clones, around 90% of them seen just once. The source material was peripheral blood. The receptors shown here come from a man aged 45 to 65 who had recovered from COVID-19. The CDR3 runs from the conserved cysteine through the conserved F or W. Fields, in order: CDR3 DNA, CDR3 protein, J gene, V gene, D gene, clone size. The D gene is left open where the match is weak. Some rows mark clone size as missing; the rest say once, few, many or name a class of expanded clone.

TGTGCCAGTAGTAGAGACAGGGCTGGCAATCAGCCCCAGCATTTT	CASSRDRAGNQPQHF	TRBJ1-5	TRBV19	TRBD1	once
TGTGCCAGCAGTTCCCGGGACAGATCAGTCGATACGCAGTATTTT	CASSSRDRSVDTQYF	TRBJ2-3	TRBV5-8	TRBD1	once
TGTGCCAGCAGTTACACCCCATCGACTAGCCCAGCTAATGAGCAGTTCTTC	CASSYTPSTSPANEQFF	TRBJ2-1	TRBV6-2/TRBV6-3	TRBD2	-
TGTGCCAGCAGCACCCGACAGTCCAATCAGCCCCAGCATTTT	CASSTRQSNQPQHF	TRBJ1-5	TRBV11-2	-	-
TGTGCCAGCAGCTTAAAGGGGACAGGGGCCGGGGAGCTGTTTTTT	CASSLKGTGAGELFF	TRBJ2-2	TRBV7-2	TRBD1	-
TGTGCCAGCAGCCTCAGAGCGAACAAGCAGTACTTC	CASSLRANKQYF	TRBJ2-7	TRBV13	-	-
TGTGCCAGCAGCTTAGTCGGGGGCTCCTACAATGAGCAGTTCTTC	CASSLVGGSYNEQFF	TRBJ2-1	TRBV7-2	-	-
TGTGCCAGCAGTTACTCGAGACAAGGAAATGAAAAACTGTTTTTT	CASSYSRQGNEKLFF	TRBJ1-4	TRBV6-5	-	-
TGTGCCATCAGCACGATCGACGCAGGCTCCTACGAGCAGTACTTC	CAISTIDAGSYEQYF	TRBJ2-7	TRBV10-3	-	-
TGTGCCAGCACGGAGGGGGCCAGCAATCAGCCCCAGCATTTT	CASTEGASNQPQHF	TRBJ1-5	TRBV6-5	TRBD1	-
TGTGCCAGCAGCTTCTGGGACAGGGAGAAGAATGAGCAGTTCTTC	CASSFWDREKNEQFF	TRBJ2-1	TRBV27	TRBD1	-
TGCGCCAGCAGCCACCTAATGAACACTGAAGCTTTCTTT	CASSHLMNTEAFF	TRBJ1-1	TRBV4-3	-	-
TGTGCCGGGACAGGGTCTAACACCGGGGAGCTGTTTTTT	CAGTGSNTGELFF	TRBJ2-2	TRBV28	TRBD1	once
TGTGCCAGTAGTGTTCAATTAAACTCGTACGAGCAGTACTTC	CASSVQLNSYEQYF	TRBJ2-7	TRBV19	-	-
TGTGCCAGCTCACCAAGGCAGGGGGAACTAGCCAAAAACATTCAGTACTTC	CASSPRQGELAKNIQYF	TRBJ2-4	TRBV18	TRBD1	-
TGCAGCGTTGTTCTCGGGGGGGAGGTAAAGTACTTC	CSVVLGGEVKYF	TRBJ2-5	TRBV29-1	TRBD2	-
TGTGCCAGCAGTTTTCGGGGACAGGGGGCCAACGAGCAGTACTTC	CASSFRGQGANEQYF	TRBJ2-7	TRBV6-2/TRBV6-3	TRBD1	once
TGTGCCAGCAGCTTAGGCCAGGTAGAGAACTATGGCTACACCTTC	CASSLGQVENYGYTF	TRBJ1-2	TRBV5-4	-	-
TGTGCCAGCAGCTTAGCAGGGGCGCAGTCCTACGAGCAGTACTTC	CASSLAGAQSYEQYF	TRBJ2-7	TRBV7-6	-	-
TGTGCCAGCAGCCAAGATCATGTGGCCAGGGGTGGAGATACGCAGTATTTT	CASSQDHVARGGDTQYF	TRBJ2-3	TRBV3-1/TRBV3-2	-	few
TGTGCCAGCAGAGTCGGGGTGGAGCAGCCCCAGCATTTT	CASRVGVEQPQHF	TRBJ1-5	TRBV6-5	-	-
TGCGCCAGCAGCCCGGGACACGGGAACACTGAAGCTTTCTTT	CASSPGHGNTEAFF	TRBJ1-1	TRBV5-1	-	-
TGTGCCAGCAGCTTAGCGCAGGGACAGGGGAACACTGAAGCTTTCTTT	CASSLAQGQGNTEAFF	TRBJ1-1	TRBV7-9	TRBD1	-
TGTGCCAGCAGTGACTCGGACAGTAGCGTAGATTTT	CASSDSDSSVDF	TRBJ1-3	TRBV6-4	-	-
TGTGCCAGCAGCAGGAGGGACAGGGGGCAATTTAACTATGGCTACACCTTC	CASSRRDRGQFNYGYTF	TRBJ1-2	TRBV5-8	TRBD1	-
TGTGCCAGCAGCCTTAGACAGGGGAGGATCGACGAGCAGTACTTC	CASSLRQGRIDEQYF	TRBJ2-7	TRBV3-1/TRBV3-2	TRBD1	-
TGCGCCAGCAGCAAATCCCCGGGACAAATCCCTGGCGACACTGAAGCTTTCTTT	CASSKSPGQIPGDTEAFF	TRBJ1-1	TRBV5-1	-	-
TGTGCCAGCAGGCAGGGGAGGGCAGATACGCAGTATTTT	CASRQGRADTQYF	TRBJ2-3	TRBV6-5	-	-
TGTGCCAGTACCGACTACAGTAACTCTGGAAACACCATATATTTT	CASTDYSNSGNTIYF	TRBJ1-3	TRBV19	-	-
TGTGCCAGCAGTGAGGACTTGAGCTCCTACAATGAGCAGTTCTTC	CASSEDLSSYNEQFF	TRBJ2-1	TRBV2	-	-
TGCGCCAGCAGCTCGATACAGGGGGGTTTTTCCGGGGAGCTGTTTTTT	CASSSIQGGFSGELFF	TRBJ2-2	TRBV5-1	TRBD1	-
TGTGCCAGCACCCCCGGGGGGGCAGGACAGAATGAGCAGTTCTTC	CASTPGGAGQNEQFF	TRBJ2-1	TRBV6-4	TRBD2	-
TGTGCCAGCAGTTCCAGGGGGCATGAAAAACTGTTTTTT	CASSSRGHEKLFF	TRBJ1-4	TRBV27	TRBD1	-
TGTGCCAGCAGCGGCCTAGGTAGCGCCGCTCCGCGGCAGTTCTTC	CASSGLGSAAPRQFF	TRBJ2-1	TRBV9	-	once
TGCGCCAGCAGCTTGAGCGGGGGTGGGGAGCAGTTCTTC	CASSLSGGGEQFF	TRBJ2-1	TRBV5-1	TRBD2	-
TGTGCCAGCAGCTTAGGAGGGGGCGGGAACACCGGGGAGCTGTTTTTT	CASSLGGGGNTGELFF	TRBJ2-2	TRBV7-2	TRBD1	-
TGTGCCAGCACTAGTACCAGGGCGGGCACAGATACGCAGTATTTT	CASTSTRAGTDTQYF	TRBJ2-3	TRBV6-5	-	-
TGTGCCAGCAGGCCTACCGGGACAGTTGCCTACGAGCAGTACTTC	CASRPTGTVAYEQYF	TRBJ2-7	TRBV6-5	TRBD1	few
TGTGCCAGCAGCCAAGATCTGAGAGGGATAGTGCACTATGGCTACACCTTC	CASSQDLRGIVHYGYTF	TRBJ1-2	TRBV3-1/TRBV3-2	-	-
TGTGCCAGCAGCTTCGGACAGGGTCGATTGCACACTGAAGCTTTCTTT	CASSFGQGRLHTEAFF	TRBJ1-1	TRBV11-1	TRBD1	-
TGTGCCAGCAGCCAGGACAGGCCGGTGGACGAGCAGTACTTC	CASSQDRPVDEQYF	TRBJ2-7	TRBV7-8	TRBD1	-
TGTGCCAGCTCGAAGGTCGAGGAAAGGGGGTTT	CASSKVEERGF	TRBJ1-1	TRBV6-5	-	-
TGTGCCAGCAGCGTAGGGGGCAGGGCAGCGACTGGGGCCAACGTCCTGACTTTC	CASSVGGRAATGANVLTF	TRBJ2-6	TRBV9	-	few
TGCAGCGTTGGGCAGGGGGATCATCAGCCCCAGCATTTT	CSVGQGDHQPQHF	TRBJ1-5	TRBV29-1	TRBD1	-
TGTGCCTGGAGACCCCGGACTAGCGGGGGTTACGAGCAGTACTTC	CAWRPRTSGGYEQYF	TRBJ2-7	TRBV30	TRBD2	-
TGTGCCAGCAGCCTTCTACGCGAGCAGTACTTC	CASSLLREQYF	TRBJ2-7	TRBV6-6	-	-
TGTGCCAGCAGCTTTGGCAATTCACCCCTCCACTTT	CASSFGNSPLHF	TRBJ1-6	TRBV5-8	-	-
TGTGCCATCGGGGGGGGGCTGTACGAGCAGTACTTC	CAIGGGLYEQYF	TRBJ2-7	TRBV10-3	-	-
TGTGCCAGCAGCGTAGGAACAGGGAAGGGAAACGAGCAGTACTTC	CASSVGTGKGNEQYF	TRBJ2-7	TRBV9	-	-
TGTGCCAGCAGTTCCCAGGGTAATCAGCCCCAGCATTTT	CASSSQGNQPQHF	TRBJ1-5	TRBV12-3/TRBV12-4	-	-
TGTGCCAGCAGCTTAGACGGGACAGGGGGTGACGAGCAGTACTTC	CASSLDGTGGDEQYF	TRBJ2-7	TRBV11-2	TRBD1	-
TGTGCCAGCAGTTTGATTTCCGGGGGCAATCAGCCCCAGCATTTT	CASSLISGGNQPQHF	TRBJ1-5	TRBV28	-	-
TGTGCCACTCGCCCGGGACAGCGCTATGGCTACACCTTC	CATRPGQRYGYTF	TRBJ1-2	TRBV27	TRBD1	-
TGTGCCAGCAGTTTAGCTGGGAGTGAGCAGTTCTTC	CASSLAGSEQFF	TRBJ2-1	TRBV28	-	once
TGTGCCAGCTCACCAGGGGCAGGGACTAACTATGGCTACACCTTC	CASSPGAGTNYGYTF	TRBJ1-2	TRBV18	-	-
TGTGCCAGCTCACCTTCCAGGGGAAATGAAAAACTGTTTTTT	CASSPSRGNEKLFF	TRBJ1-4	TRBV18	-	-
TGTGCCAGCAGGACAGGGGTCTACGAGCAGTACTTC	CASRTGVYEQYF	TRBJ2-7	TRBV2	TRBD1	-
TGCAGCACCGGGACTAGCGGGGGATTTGGGAATGAGCAGTTCTTC	CSTGTSGGFGNEQFF	TRBJ2-1	TRBV29-1	TRBD2	-
TGTGCCAGTAGTACCGCAGGGCGGGGCACTGAAGCTTTCTTT	CASSTAGRGTEAFF	TRBJ1-1	TRBV19	-	once